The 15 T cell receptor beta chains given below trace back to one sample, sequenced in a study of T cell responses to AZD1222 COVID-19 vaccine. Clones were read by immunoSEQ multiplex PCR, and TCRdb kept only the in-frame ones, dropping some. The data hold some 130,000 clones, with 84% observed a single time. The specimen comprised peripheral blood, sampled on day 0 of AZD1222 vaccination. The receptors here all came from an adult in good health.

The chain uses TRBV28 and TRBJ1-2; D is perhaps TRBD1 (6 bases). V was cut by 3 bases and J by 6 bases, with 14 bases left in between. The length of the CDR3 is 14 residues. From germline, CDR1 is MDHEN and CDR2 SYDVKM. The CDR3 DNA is TGTGCCAGCAGTTTCGTGGGACAAGGCAATGGCTACACCTTC. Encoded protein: CASSFVGQGNGYTF.

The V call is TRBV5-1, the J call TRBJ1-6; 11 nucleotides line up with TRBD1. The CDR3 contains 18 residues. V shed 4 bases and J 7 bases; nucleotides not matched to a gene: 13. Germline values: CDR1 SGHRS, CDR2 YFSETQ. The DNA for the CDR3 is TGCGCCAGCAGCCGAAGTGGACAGGGGGCGTCACAAAATTCACCCCTCCACTTT. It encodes CASSRSGQGASQNSPLHF.

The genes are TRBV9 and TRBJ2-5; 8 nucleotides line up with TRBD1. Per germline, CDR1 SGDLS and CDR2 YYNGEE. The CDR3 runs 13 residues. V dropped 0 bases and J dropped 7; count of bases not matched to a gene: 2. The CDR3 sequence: CASSVGGTGTQYF. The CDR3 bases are TGTGCCAGCAGCGTAGGTGGGACAGGGACCCAGTACTTC.

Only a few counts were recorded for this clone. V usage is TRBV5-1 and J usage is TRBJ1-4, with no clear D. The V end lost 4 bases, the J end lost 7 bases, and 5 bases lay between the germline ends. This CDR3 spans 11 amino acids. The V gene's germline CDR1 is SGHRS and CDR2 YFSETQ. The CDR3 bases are TGCGCCAGCAGCGAGGGTGAAAAACTGTTTTTT. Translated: CASSEGEKLFF.

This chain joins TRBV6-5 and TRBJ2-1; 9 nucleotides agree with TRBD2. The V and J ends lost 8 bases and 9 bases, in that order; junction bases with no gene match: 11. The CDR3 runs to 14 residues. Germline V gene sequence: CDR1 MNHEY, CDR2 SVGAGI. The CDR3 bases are TGTGCCAGCCCCGGGATGCGGGGGGGCGGTGAGCAGTTCTTC. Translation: CASPGMRGGGEQFF.

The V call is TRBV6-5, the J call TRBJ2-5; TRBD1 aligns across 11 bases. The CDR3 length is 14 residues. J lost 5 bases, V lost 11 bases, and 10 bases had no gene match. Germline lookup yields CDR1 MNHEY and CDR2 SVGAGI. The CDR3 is CAGTRDRGGETQYF. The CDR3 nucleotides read TGTGCCGGGACCCGGGACAGGGGGGGGGAGACCCAGTACTTC.

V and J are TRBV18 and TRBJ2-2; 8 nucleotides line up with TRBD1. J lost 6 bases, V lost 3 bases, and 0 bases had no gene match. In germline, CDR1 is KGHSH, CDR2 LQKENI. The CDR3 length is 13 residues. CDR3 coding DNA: TGTGCCAGCTCACCGACAGGGGCCGGGGAGCTGTTTTTT. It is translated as CASSPTGAGELFF.

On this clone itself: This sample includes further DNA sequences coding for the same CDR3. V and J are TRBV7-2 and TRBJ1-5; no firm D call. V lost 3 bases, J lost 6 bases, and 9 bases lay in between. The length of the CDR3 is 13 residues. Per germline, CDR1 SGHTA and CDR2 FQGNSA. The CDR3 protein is CASSLVGSQPQHF. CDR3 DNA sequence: TGTGCCAGCAGCTTGGTAGGGAGTCAGCCCCAGCATTTT.

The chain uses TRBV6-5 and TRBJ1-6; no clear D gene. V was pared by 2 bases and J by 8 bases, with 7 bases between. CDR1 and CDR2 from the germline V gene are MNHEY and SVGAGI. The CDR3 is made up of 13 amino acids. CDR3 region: CASSYGRDSPLHF. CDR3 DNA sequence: TGTGCCAGCAGTTACGGAAGGGATTCACCCCTCCACTTT.

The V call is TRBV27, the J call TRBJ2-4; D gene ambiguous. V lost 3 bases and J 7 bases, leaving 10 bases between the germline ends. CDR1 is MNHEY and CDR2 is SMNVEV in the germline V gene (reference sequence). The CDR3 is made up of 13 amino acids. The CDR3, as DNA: TGTGCCAGCAGTTTTCGGGCCCTTAACATTCAGTACTTC. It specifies CASSFRALNIQYF.

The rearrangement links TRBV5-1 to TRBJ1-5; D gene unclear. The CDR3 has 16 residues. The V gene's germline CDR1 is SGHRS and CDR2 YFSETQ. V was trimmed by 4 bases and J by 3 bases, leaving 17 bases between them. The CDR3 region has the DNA TGCGCCAGCAGCCCCGATGGGATACGGAACAATCAGCCCCAGCATTTT. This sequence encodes CASSPDGIRNNQPQHF.

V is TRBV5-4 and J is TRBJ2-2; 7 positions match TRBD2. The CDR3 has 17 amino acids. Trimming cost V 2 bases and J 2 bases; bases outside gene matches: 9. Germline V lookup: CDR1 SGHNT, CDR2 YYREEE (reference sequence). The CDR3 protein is CASSFTGRPLNTGELFF. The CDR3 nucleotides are TGTGCCAGCAGCTTTACCGGGAGGCCCCTCAACACCGGGGAGCTGTTTTTT.

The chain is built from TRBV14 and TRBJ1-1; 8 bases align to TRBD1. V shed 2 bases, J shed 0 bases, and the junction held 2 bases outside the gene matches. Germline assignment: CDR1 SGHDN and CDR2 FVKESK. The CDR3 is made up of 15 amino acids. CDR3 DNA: TGTGCCAGCAGCCAACGGACAGGGTTGAACACTGAAGCTTTCTTT. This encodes CASSQRTGLNTEAFF.

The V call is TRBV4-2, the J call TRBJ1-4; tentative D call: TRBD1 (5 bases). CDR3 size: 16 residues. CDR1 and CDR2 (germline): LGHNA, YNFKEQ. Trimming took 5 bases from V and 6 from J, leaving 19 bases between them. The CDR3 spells CASSEPEGPEDEKLFF. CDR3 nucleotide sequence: TGTGCCAGCAGCGAGCCCGAGGGACCGGAAGATGAAAAACTGTTTTTT.

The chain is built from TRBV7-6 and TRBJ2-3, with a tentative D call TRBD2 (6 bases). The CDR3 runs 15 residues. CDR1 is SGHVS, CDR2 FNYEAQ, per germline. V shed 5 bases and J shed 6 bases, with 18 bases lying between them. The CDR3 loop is CASSPLSGTVDTQYF. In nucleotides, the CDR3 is TGTGCCAGCAGCCCTTTATCCGGGACTGTTGATACGCAGTATTTT.